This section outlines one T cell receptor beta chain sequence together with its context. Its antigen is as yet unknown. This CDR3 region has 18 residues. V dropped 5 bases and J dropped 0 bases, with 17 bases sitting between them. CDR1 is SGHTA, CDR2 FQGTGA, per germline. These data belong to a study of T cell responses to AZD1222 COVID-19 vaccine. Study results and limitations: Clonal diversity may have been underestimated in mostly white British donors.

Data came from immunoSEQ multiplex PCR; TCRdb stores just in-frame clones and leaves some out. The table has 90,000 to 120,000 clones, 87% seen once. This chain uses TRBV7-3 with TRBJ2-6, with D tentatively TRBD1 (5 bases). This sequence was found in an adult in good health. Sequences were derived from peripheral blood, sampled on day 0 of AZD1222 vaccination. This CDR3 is CASSRLGGAPSGANVLTF. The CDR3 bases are TGTGCCAGCAGCCGCCTAGGTGGGGCCCCCTCTGGGGCCAACGTCCTGACTTTC.